Here is one TCR beta chain with its context. The antigen is unknown. These data are taken from a study of cytomegalovirus exposure and HLA in healthy donors. Study conclusions and caveats: TCR beta V segments were, for the most part, productive about 87% or about 30% of the time in an earlier analysis. The analysis excluded some indistinguishable V segments, including TRBV6-2 and TRBV6-3.

PCR was performed using 60 Vbeta and 13 Jbeta primers. The protocol was immunoSEQ multiplex PCR, while the TCRdb copy is restricted to in-frame clones and leaves out a portion. The table records 100,000 to 150,000 clones, 15% to 19% of them present only once. With V trimmed by 4 bases and J by 5 bases, 1 base remained unmatched. Per the germline V gene, CDR1 is SGHTA and CDR2 is FQGNSA. The CDR3 has 13 amino acids. This receptor was obtained from a woman under 30 in good health and CMV-seronegative. Sequencing was done on a sample of PBMCs. The chain recombines TRBV7-2 with TRBJ2-2, with 7 nucleotides matching TRBD2. This CDR3 reads CASSSGLTGELFF. CDR3 nucleotide sequence: TGTGCCAGCAGCTCGGGACTAACCGGGGAGCTGTTTTTT. The variable domain in full, completed from reference TRBV7-2 and TRBJ2-2, reads GAGVSQSPSNKVTEKGKDVELRCDPISGHTALYWYRQSLGQGLEFLIYFQGNSAPDKSGLPSDRFSAERTGGSVSTLTIQRTQQEDSAVYLCASSSGLTGELFFGEGSRLTVL.